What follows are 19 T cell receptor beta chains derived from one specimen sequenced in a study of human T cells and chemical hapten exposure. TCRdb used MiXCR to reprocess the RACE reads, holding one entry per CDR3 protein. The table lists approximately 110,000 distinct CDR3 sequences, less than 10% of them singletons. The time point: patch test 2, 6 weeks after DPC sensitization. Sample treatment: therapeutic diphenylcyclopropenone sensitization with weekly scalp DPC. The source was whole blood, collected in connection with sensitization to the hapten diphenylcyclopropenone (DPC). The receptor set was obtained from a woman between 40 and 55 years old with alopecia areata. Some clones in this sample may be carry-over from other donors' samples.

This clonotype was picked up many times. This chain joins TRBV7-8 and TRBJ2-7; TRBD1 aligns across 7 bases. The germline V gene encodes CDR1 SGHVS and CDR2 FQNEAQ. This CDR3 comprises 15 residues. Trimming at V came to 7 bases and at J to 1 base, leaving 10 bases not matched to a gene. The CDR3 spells CASNKRGGPSYEQYF. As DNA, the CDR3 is TGTGCCAGCAACAAAAGAGGGGGCCCGTCCTACGAGCAGTACTTC.

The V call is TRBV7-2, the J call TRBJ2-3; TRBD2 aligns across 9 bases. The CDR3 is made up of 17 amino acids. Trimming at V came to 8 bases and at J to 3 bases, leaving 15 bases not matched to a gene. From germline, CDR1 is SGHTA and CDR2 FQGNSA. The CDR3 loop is CASSLIARGGRTDTQYF. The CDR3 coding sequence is TGTGCCAGCTCTCTTATCGCGCGGGGGGGAAGAACAGATACGCAGTATTTT.

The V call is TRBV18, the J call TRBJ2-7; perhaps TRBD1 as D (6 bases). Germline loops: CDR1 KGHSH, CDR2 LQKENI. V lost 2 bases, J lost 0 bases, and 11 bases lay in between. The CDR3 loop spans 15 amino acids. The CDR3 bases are TGTGCCAGCTCACCATCGGACAGTAGCTCCTACGAGCAGTACTTC. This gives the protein CASSPSDSSSYEQYF.

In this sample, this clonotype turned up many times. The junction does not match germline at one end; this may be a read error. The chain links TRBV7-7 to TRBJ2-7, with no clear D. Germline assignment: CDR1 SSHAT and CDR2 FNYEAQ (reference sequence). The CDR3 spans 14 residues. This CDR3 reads CASSPYTDSYEQYF. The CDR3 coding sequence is TGTGCTAGCAGCCCCTACACGGACTCCTACGAGCAGTACTTC.

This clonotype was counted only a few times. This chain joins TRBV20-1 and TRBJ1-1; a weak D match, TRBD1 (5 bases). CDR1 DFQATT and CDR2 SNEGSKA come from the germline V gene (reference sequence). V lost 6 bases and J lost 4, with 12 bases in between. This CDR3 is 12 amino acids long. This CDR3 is CSAPGGFTEAFF. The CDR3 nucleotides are TGCAGTGCCCCTGGGGGTTTCACTGAAGCTTTCTTT.

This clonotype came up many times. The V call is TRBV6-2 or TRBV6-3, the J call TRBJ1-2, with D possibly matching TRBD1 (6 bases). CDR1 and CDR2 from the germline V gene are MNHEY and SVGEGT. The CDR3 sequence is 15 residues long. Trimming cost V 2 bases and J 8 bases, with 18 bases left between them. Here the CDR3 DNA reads TGTGCCAGCAGTTACAGACCAGGGGTTCAAAGCGGCTACACCTTC. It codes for CASSYRPGVQSGYTF.

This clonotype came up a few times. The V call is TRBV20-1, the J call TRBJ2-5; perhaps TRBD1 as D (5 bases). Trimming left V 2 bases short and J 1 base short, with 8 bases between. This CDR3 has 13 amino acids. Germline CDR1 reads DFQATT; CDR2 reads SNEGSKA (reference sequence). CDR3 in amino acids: CSARRGAQETQYF. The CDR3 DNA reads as TGCAGTGCTAGACGTGGGGCCCAAGAGACCCAGTACTTC.

CDR3 region: CASSAMQSSGNTIYF. The CDR3 DNA reads as TGTGCCAGCAGCGCGATGCAGAGTTCTGGAAACACCATATATTTT. The V and J genes are TRBV9 and TRBJ1-3; D unresolved. Germline lookup yields CDR1 SGDLS and CDR2 YYNGEE. Trimming removed 3 bases at V and 1 base at J, with 11 bases between. CDR3 length: 15 residues.

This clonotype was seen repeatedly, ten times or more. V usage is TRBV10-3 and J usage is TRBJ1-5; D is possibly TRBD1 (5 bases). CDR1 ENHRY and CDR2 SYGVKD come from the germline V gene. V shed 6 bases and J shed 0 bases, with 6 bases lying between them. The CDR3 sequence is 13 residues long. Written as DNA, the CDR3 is TGTGCCATCAGGGGGGATAGCAATCAGCCCCAGCATTTT. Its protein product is CAIRGDSNQPQHF.

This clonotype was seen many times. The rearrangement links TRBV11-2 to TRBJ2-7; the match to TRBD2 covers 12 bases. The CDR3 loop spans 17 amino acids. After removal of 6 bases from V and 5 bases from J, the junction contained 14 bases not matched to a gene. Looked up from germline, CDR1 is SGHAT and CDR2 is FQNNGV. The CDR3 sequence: CASRRLAGLAGINEQYF. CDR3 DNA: TGTGCCAGCAGGCGACTAGCCGGACTAGCGGGGATAAACGAGCAGTACTTC.

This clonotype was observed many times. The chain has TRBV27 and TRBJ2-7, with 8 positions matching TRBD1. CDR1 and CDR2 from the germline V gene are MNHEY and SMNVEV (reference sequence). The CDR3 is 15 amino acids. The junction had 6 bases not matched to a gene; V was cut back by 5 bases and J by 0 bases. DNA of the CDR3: TGTGCCAGCAGTAGGACAGGGTTGGCCTCCTACGAGCAGTACTTC. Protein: CASSRTGLASYEQYF.

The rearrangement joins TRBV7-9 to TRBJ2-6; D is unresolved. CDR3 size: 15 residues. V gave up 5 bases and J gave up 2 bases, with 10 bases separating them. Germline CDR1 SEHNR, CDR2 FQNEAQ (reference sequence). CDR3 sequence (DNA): TGTGCCAGCAGCGGCGAAGGTACTGGGGCCAACGTCCTGACTTTC. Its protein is CASSGEGTGANVLTF.

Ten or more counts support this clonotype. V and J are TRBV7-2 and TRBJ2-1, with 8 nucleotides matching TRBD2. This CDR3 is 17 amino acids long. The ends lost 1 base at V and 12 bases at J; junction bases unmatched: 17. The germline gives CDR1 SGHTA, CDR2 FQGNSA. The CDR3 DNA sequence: TGTGCCAGCAGCTTAGAGTGGGGCCCGCGGGGGGCAGGCGGGCAGTTCTTC. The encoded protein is CASSLEWGPRGAGGQFF.

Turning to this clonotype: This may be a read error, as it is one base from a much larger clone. The CDR3 sequence is CACSVWTGEDQPQHF. For the CDR3, the DNA is TGTGCCTGTAGTGTTTGGACTGGGGAAGATCAGCCCCAGCATTTT. The chain is built from TRBV19 and TRBJ1-5; D gene uncertain. Looked up from germline, CDR1 is LNHDA and CDR2 is SQIVND (reference sequence). This CDR3 region has 15 residues.

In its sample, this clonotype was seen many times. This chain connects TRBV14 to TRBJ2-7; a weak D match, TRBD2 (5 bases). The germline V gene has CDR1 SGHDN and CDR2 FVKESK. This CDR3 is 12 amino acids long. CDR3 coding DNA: TGTGCAACCGGGATGACTTCCTACGAGCAGTACTTC. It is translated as CATGMTSYEQYF. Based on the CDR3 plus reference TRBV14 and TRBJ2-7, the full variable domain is EAGVTQFPSHSVIEKGQTVTLRCDPISGHDNLYWYRRVMGKEIKFLLHFVKESKQDESGMPNNRFLAERTGGTYSTLKVQPAELEDSGVYFCATGMTSYEQYFGPGTRLTVT.

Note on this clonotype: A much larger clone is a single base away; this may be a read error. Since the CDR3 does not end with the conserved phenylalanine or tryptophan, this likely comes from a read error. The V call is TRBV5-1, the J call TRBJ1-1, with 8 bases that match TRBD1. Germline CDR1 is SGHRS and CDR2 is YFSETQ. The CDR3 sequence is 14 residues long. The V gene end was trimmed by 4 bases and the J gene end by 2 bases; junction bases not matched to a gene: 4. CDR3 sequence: CASSEDRANTEAFS. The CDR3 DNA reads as TGCGCCAGCAGCGAGGACAGGGCCAACACTGAAGCTTTCTCT.

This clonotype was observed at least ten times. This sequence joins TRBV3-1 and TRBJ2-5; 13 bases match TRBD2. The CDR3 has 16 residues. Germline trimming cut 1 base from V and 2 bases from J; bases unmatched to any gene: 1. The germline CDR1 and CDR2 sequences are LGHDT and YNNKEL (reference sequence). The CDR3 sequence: CASSQGLAGGQETQYF. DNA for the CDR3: TGTGCCAGCAGCCAAGGACTAGCGGGGGGACAAGAGACCCAGTACTTC.

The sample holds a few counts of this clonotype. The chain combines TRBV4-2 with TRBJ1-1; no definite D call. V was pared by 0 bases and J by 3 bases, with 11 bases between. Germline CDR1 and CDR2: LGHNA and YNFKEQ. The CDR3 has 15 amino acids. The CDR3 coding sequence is TGTGCCAGCAGCCAAGAAGGAGGGTTTTACACTGAAGCTTTCTTT. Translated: CASSQEGGFYTEAFF.

DNA for the CDR3: TGTGCCAGCACCTCGGCTGCCAAATACAGGGTTGCTAATGAAAAACTGTTTTTT. Translation gives CASTSAAKYRVANEKLFF. The gene calls are TRBV21-1 and TRBJ1-4; the tabulated D call, TRBD1, remains unverified against the DNA. TRBV21-1 is deemed a pseudogene. The CDR3 covers 18 residues.